Given below is one T cell receptor (beta chain) in context. These data come from a study of blood T cell repertoires in COVID-19. Overall study context: There were acute and convalescent COVID-19 samples, and they came from the United States, Italy and Spain.

Clones were read by immunoSEQ multiplex PCR, and TCRdb kept only the in-frame ones, dropping some. The sample yields under 350,000 clones, 65% to 90% seen once. Trimming shortened V by 2 bases and J by 8 bases, and 4 bases separated the two germline ends. Looked up from germline, CDR1 is SGHAT and CDR2 is FQNNGV. CDR3 length: 11 amino acids. This clonotype was sampled from a human donor in a cohort sampled during active COVID-19. Material for sequencing was peripheral blood. The chain couples TRBV11-2 to TRBJ2-1; D unresolved. The DNA of the CDR3 is TGTGCCAGCAGCTTAAAGCATGAGCAGTTCTTC. Amino acids: CASSLKHEQFF.